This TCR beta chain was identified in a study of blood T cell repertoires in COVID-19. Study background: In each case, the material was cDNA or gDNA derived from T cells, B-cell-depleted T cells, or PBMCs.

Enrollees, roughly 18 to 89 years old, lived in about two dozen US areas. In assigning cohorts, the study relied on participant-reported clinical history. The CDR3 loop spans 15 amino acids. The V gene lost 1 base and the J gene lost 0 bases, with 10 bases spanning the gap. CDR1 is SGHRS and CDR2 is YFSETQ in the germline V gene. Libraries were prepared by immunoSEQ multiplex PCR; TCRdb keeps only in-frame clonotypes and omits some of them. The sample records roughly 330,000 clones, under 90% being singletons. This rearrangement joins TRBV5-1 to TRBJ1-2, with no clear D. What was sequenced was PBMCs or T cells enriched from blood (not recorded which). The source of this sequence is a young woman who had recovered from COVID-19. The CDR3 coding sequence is TGCGCCAGCAGCTTGTGGCAAGAAGCTAACTATGGCTACACCTTC. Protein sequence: CASSLWQEANYGYTF.